Below, one TCR beta chain is given with its context. This may stem from a read error, because a much larger clone lies one nucleotide away. Since the CDR3 does not end with the conserved phenylalanine or tryptophan, this likely comes from a read error. The data were taken from a study of blood T cells in healthy people across ages. Primers used in a second PCR of roughly 7 to 11 cycles were a sample-barcoded 5' primer and a J-beta primer mix. MiXCR was run by TCRdb on the 5' RACE reads, yielding one entry per CDR3 protein. This table holds around 1,700,000 distinct CDR3 sequences, roughly 28% found once. The V end was cut by 1 base, the J end by 6 bases, with 19 bases between. Germline-derived CDR1 and CDR2 are MDHEN and SYDVKM. The CDR3 contains 17 residues.

This chain uses TRBV28 with TRBJ2-1, with D perhaps TRBD1 or TRBD2 (5 bases each). The sequence was obtained from a woman aged 25-40 years in good health. The material sequenced was blood. DNA for the CDR3: TGTGCCAGCAGTTTATATCCCGAAGGGGTAGGAGGCAATGAGCAGTTCGTC. Amino acid sequence: CASSLYPEGVGGNEQFV.